This TCR beta chain was sequenced during a study of human T cells and chemical hapten exposure. Study results and caveats: Alopecia affected the donors, so their immune response may differ from healthy people's.

This CDR3 is built from 13 residues. V was shortened by 6 bases and J by 15 bases, with 20 bases between the two germline ends. As to time point: pre-sensitization, week 0. Treatment here: therapeutic diphenylcyclopropenone sensitization with weekly scalp DPC. Of note for this clonotype: Antigen unknown.

TCRdb ran MiXCR on the RACE reads and lists one entry per CDR3 protein. Among 300,000 to 400,000 distinct CDR3 sequences listed, less than 6.5% were seen once. V usage is TRBV12-3 or TRBV12-4 and J usage is TRBJ1-4, with D unresolved. The sequences come from whole blood, collected in connection with sensitization to the hapten diphenylcyclopropenone (DPC). This clonotype was obtained from a woman in her forties or fifties with alopecia areata. Some clones in this sample may be carry-over from other donors' samples. CDR3 amino acids: CASRLSTEIVVFF. The CDR3 nucleotides are TGTGCCAGCAGACTTTCGACCGAAATAGTGGTGTTTTTT.